This TCR beta chain was obtained from a study of technical replicates of blood from several donors. The CDR3 covers 15 residues. With 0 bases clipped from V and 2 bases from J, the junction kept 2 bases outside the gene matches. Germline loops: CDR1 SGHNT, CDR2 YYREEE (reference sequence). TCRdb's table, derived via immunoSEQ multiplex PCR, lists solely in-frame clones and lacks some. The repertoire consists of 70,000 or so clones, with roughly 88% occurring once and the leading ten covering approximately 5%. The origin of this receptor is a human donor in good health. Some clones in this sample may be carry-over from other donors' samples. V is TRBV5-4 and J is TRBJ2-7; 10 bases line up with TRBD2. Sequenced material: PBMCs. CDR3: CASSLGLAGAYEQYF. CDR3 DNA sequence: TGTGCCAGCAGCTTGGGCCTAGCGGGAGCCTACGAGCAGTACTTC.